This T cell receptor (beta chain) was obtained from a study of cytomegalovirus exposure and HLA in healthy donors. Per the germline V gene, CDR1 is MNHEY and CDR2 is SMNVEV (reference sequence). The CDR3 is 14 residues long. The V end lost 3 bases, the J end lost 7 bases, and 13 bases lay between the germline ends. 60 Vbeta and 13 Jbeta primers were used in PCR. Produced via immunoSEQ multiplex PCR; TCRdb's table is partial and in-frame only. The sample shows 150,000 to 200,000 clones, and about 1.2% sits with its ten largest clones. This clonotype was obtained from a woman aged 60-75 years in good health and CMV-seronegative. The chain recombines TRBV27 with TRBJ2-1; TRBD1 is a possible D gene (7 bases). Sequencing was carried out using PBMCs. The CDR3 region is CASSFLQGGNEQFF. The DNA for the CDR3 is TGTGCCAGCAGTTTCTTGCAGGGGGGAAATGAGCAGTTCTTC.